This T cell receptor beta chain came from a study of molecular identifiers for immune sequencing clone quantification. Of note for this clonotype: Its antigen is undetermined.

Study-wide points: In a background of around 970,000 naive cells, spiked Jurkat TCR RNA from one cell was reportedly detectable. Clones exceeding 20 RNA copies carried over 97% of effector molecules but under 1% of naive-cell molecules.

With listed TCR primers and previously described methods, bulk TCR libraries were prepared. TCRdb processed the PCR reads anew with MiXCR; each CDR3 protein has one entry. The table lists hundreds of thousands of distinct CDR3 sequences, 20% of them singletons. Based on a CD8+CD4-CCR7+CD45RA+ profile, naive CD8 T cells were sorted. V lost 4 bases to trimming and J lost 2 bases, with 16 bases between them. CDR1 is MGHDK, CDR2 SYGVNS, per germline. CDR3 length equals 16 residues. The chain recombines TRBV25-1 with TRBJ2-3; weak D call: TRBD2 (6 bases). The source is a human donor in good health. Some libraries in this study had Jurkat cell RNA spiked in. The sample consisted of naive CD8+ T cells from blood, with Jurkat cell RNA spiked in. Documented subset: FACS-sorted CD8+CD4-CCR7+CD45RA+ naive T cells. The CDR3 protein is CASSAIAETSTDTQYF. The DNA for the CDR3 is TGTGCCAGCAGTGCAATAGCGGAGACCTCCACAGATACGCAGTATTTT.